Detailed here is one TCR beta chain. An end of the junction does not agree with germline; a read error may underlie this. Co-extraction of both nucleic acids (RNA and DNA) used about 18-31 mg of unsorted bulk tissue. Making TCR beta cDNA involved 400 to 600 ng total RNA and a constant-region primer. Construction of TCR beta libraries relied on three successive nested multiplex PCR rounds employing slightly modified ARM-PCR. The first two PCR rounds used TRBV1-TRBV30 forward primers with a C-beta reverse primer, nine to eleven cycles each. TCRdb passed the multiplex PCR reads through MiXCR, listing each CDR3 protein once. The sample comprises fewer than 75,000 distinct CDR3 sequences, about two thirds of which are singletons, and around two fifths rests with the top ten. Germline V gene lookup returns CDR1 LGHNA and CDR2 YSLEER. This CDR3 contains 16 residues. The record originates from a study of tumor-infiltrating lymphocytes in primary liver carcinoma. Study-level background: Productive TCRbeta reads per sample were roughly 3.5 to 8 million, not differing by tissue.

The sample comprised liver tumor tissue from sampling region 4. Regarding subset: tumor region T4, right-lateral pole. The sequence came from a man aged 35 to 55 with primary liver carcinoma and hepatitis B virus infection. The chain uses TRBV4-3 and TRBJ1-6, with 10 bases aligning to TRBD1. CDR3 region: CASSSWDRGRSSPLHF. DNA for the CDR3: TGCGCCAGCAGCTCCTGGGACAGGGGAAGGAGTTCACCCCTTCACTTT.